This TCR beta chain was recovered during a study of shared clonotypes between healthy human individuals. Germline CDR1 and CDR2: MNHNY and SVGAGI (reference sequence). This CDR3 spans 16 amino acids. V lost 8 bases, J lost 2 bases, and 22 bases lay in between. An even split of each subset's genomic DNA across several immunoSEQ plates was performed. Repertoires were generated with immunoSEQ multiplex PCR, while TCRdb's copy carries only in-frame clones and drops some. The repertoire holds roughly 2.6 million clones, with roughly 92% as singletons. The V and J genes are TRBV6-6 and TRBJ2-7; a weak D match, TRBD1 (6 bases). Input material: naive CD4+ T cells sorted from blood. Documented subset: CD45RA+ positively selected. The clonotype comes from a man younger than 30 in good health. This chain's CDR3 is CASLTTGTGKTYEQYF. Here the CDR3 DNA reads TGTGCCAGCCTTACTACTGGAACAGGGAAAACCTACGAGCAGTACTTC.